The text below deals with one TCR beta chain. This record belongs to a study of blood T cell repertoires in COVID-19. Looking at the study overall: T cells, B-cell-depleted T cells, or PBMCs provided the cDNA or gDNA that served as material.

Recruitment covered 20 to 25 US areas and drew participants whose ages spanned roughly 18 to 100 years. Two negative PCRs, clearance, or symptom resolution had been documented for recovered Cohort 3 donors. Original handling: Reference gene primer amplification gave estimated nucleated cell counts. Libraries were prepared by immunoSEQ multiplex PCR; TCRdb keeps only in-frame clonotypes and omits some of them. From that table come the V and J calls and clone size; the DNA was used to work out D and trimming. The sample contains fewer than 200,000 clones, roughly 84% of which appear only once. This CDR3 has 11 residues. Trimming took off 5 bases at V and 14 bases at J, with 13 bases between the two ends. Germline V gene data show CDR1 as SEHNR and CDR2 as FQNEAQ (reference sequence).

Sample: PBMCs or T cells enriched from blood (not recorded which). This clonotype was sampled from a man in his 60s who had recovered from COVID-19. The V and J genes are TRBV7-9 and TRBJ2-1, with a weak D call TRBD1 (6 bases). For the CDR3, the DNA is TGTGCCAGCAGCCCCGGACAGACGGAGTTCTTC. Its translation: CASSPGQTEFF.